This entry lists 17 T cell receptor beta chains sequenced from one sample in a study of blood T cell repertoires in COVID-19. TCRdb keeps only in-frame clones here, not all; method: immunoSEQ multiplex PCR. The sample has 150,000 to 250,000 clones, roughly 77% seen once. The sequenced sample was peripheral blood. Receptors originate from a woman aged 40-49 years with COVID-19, enrolled during active disease.

This rearrangement joins TRBV7-2 to TRBJ2-3; TRBD1 is a possible D gene (7 bases). From germline, CDR1 is SGHTA and CDR2 FQGNSA. The CDR3 is 17 residues long. Trimming stripped 2 bases from V and 6 bases from J, with 21 bases between. This CDR3 reads CASSLWAGQGVGDTQYF. CDR3 bases: TGTGCCAGCAGCTTATGGGCGGGGCAGGGGGTTGGGGATACGCAGTATTTT.

The V gene is TRBV19, the J gene TRBJ1-6, with 9 bases aligning to TRBD1. The CDR3 length is 16 residues. Per the germline V gene, CDR1 is LNHDA and CDR2 is SQIVND (reference sequence). Trimming took 5 bases from V and 9 from J; bases not matched to a gene: 11. CDR3 protein: CASSLDVGQGGSPLHF. For the CDR3, the DNA is TGTGCCAGTAGTTTGGATGTGGGACAGGGCGGTTCACCCCTCCACTTT. Variable domain in full (rest from reference TRBV19 and TRBJ1-6): DGGITQSPKYLFRKEGQNVTLSCEQNLNHDAMYWYRQDPGQGLRLIYYSQIVNDFQKGDIAEGYSVSREKKESFPLTVTSAQKNPTAFYLCASSLDVGQGGSPLHFGNGTRLTVT.

The V gene is TRBV10-3, the J gene TRBJ2-3, with 10 bases lining up with TRBD1. Germline trimming cut 5 bases from V and 2 bases from J; bases unmatched to any gene: 7. This CDR3 comprises 16 residues. CDR1 is ENHRY, CDR2 SYGVKD, per germline. The CDR3 DNA follows: TGTGCCATCAGTTTCGCGGGACAGGGGAACACAGATACGCAGTATTTT. This translates into CAISFAGQGNTDTQYF.

This clone has only one observation. This rearrangement joins TRBV12-3 or TRBV12-4 to TRBJ1-1; no firm D call. The CDR3 is 12 residues long. V was cut by 10 bases and J by 3 bases, with 12 bases left in between. The CDR3 DNA is TGTGCCACAGTGGCCCCCGACACTGAAGCTTTCTTT. The encoded protein is CATVAPDTEAFF.

The CDR3 spells CASSLRAGGTGELFF. CDR3 DNA sequence: TGTGCCAGCAGCCTTCGAGCGGGGGGTACCGGGGAGCTGTTTTTT. The chain is built from TRBV9 and TRBJ2-2; 9 positions match TRBD2. This CDR3 region has 15 residues. CDR1 is SGDLS, CDR2 YYNGEE, per germline. V gave up 4 bases and J gave up 5 bases; unmatched junction bases: 6.

The J gene is TRBJ2-7, the V gene TRBV5-6; D gene uncertain. V lost 0 bases, J lost 2 bases, and 12 bases lay in between. This CDR3 is 15 amino acids long. Germline V gene data show CDR1 as SGHDT and CDR2 as YYEEEE. The chain's CDR3 is CASSLVSGNPYEQYF. The CDR3 DNA reads TGTGCCAGCAGCTTGGTGTCAGGTAATCCCTACGAGCAGTACTTC. Based on the CDR3 plus reference TRBV5-6 and TRBJ2-7, the full variable domain is DAGVTQSPTHLIKTRGQQVTLRCSPKSGHDTVSWYQQALGQGPQFIFQYYEEEERQRGNFPDRFSGHQFPNYSSELNVNALLLGDSALYLCASSLVSGNPYEQYFGPGTRLTVT.

The CDR3 coding sequence is TGTGCCAGCAGCCTCAGACAGGGGAGGGACGAGCAGTACTTC. It specifies CASSLRQGRDEQYF. This chain joins TRBV3-1 (or the pseudogene TRBV3-2) and TRBJ2-7; TRBD1 might be the D (8 bases). V dropped 4 bases and J dropped 5 bases, with 15 bases sitting between them. Germline V gives CDR1 LGHDT, CDR2 YNNKEL (reference sequence). The CDR3 loop spans 14 amino acids.

This rearrangement joins TRBV5-1 to TRBJ1-2; weak D call: TRBD1 (6 bases). Trimming shortened V by 0 bases and J by 7 bases, and 13 bases separated the two germline ends. Germline values: CDR1 SGHRS, CDR2 YFSETQ. This CDR3 contains 14 residues. This CDR3 is CASSLDTGNSGYTF. The CDR3 DNA follows: TGCGCCAGCAGCTTGGATACAGGGAATAGTGGCTACACCTTC.

The chain recombines TRBV4-1 with TRBJ2-5, with TRBD1 matching over 8 bases. CDR3 length equals 13 residues. Germline CDR1 and CDR2: MGHRA and YSYEKL. The V and J ends lost 2 bases and 4 bases, in that order; junction bases with no gene match: 0. The CDR3 DNA reads TGCGCCAGCAGCCAACAGGGGGCAGAGACCCAGTACTTC. Protein product: CASSQQGAETQYF.

This chain uses TRBV24-1 with TRBJ1-1; D unresolved. Germline V gives CDR1 KGHDR, CDR2 SFDVKD. Trimming removed 4 bases at V and 1 base at J, with 6 bases between. The CDR3 has 13 residues. Here the CDR3 reads CATSDGKNTEAFF. The CDR3 coding sequence is TGTGCCACCAGTGACGGGAAGAACACTGAAGCTTTCTTT.

The V call is TRBV29-1, the J call TRBJ2-1, with 7 bases lining up with TRBD2. With 0 bases clipped from V and 4 bases from J, the junction kept 9 bases outside the gene matches. Germline V gene sequence: CDR1 SQVTM, CDR2 ANQGSEA. The CDR3 has 16 amino acids. CDR3 nucleotides: TGCAGCGTTGAAGATAAGGAGGGAGGGTATTACAATGAGCAGTTCTTC. Residues: CSVEDKEGGYYNEQFF.

This clone was counted once. The chain has TRBV4-3 and TRBJ1-2, with 7 bases that match TRBD1. V gave up 5 bases and J gave up 6 bases; unmatched junction bases: 12. Germline CDR1 and CDR2: LGHNA and YSLEER. The CDR3 is made up of 15 amino acids. The CDR3 DNA is TGCGCCAGCAGCAGGGCAGGGGGTCGTTCGGATGGCTACACCTTC. Amino acids: CASSRAGGRSDGYTF.

The chain has TRBV4-1 and TRBJ1-2, with 8 nucleotides matching TRBD1. Germline CDR1 and CDR2: MGHRA and YSYEKL. V was pared by 4 bases and J by 2 bases, with 6 bases of the junction left unmatched. This CDR3 is built from 15 residues. CDR3 residues: CASSPRTGRNYGYTF. The CDR3 DNA is TGCGCCAGCAGCCCTAGGACAGGGCGGAACTATGGCTACACCTTC.

The V gene is TRBV5-5, the J gene TRBJ1-2; 11 nucleotides agree with TRBD1. V trimming: 4 bases; J trimming: 1 base; junction bases outside the gene matches: 12. The CDR3 is made up of 18 amino acids. Looked up from germline, CDR1 is SGHKS and CDR2 is YYEKEE (reference sequence). As DNA, the CDR3 is TGTGCCAGCAGCCCGGACAGGGGGCGCTTAGTACTTAACTATGGCTACACCTTC. Protein product: CASSPDRGRLVLNYGYTF.

This CDR3 reads CASSQEKGHRPLEQYF. The CDR3 nucleotides read TGCGCCAGCAGCCAAGAGAAGGGACACAGGCCCCTCGAGCAGTACTTC. The V call is TRBV4-1, the J call TRBJ2-7; D possibly corresponds to TRBD1 (6 bases). Deletions cut 0 bases from V and 6 bases from J, with 18 bases between. Germline V lookup: CDR1 MGHRA, CDR2 YSYEKL. The CDR3 is 16 residues long.

The chain joins TRBV10-3 to TRBJ2-5; maybe TRBD2 (7 bases). Trimming removed 2 bases from V and 7 bases from J, with 14 bases in between. The germline V gene has CDR1 ENHRY and CDR2 SYGVKD. The CDR3 length is 14 residues. This CDR3 reads CAISEGGGPGTQYF. The CDR3 bases are TGTGCCATCAGTGAGGGCGGGGGCCCCGGGACCCAGTACTTC.

The chain combines TRBV7-9 with TRBJ1-4; TRBD1 is a possible D gene (5 bases). Trimming pared 4 bases from V and 8 bases from J, leaving 23 bases between. The CDR3 length is 17 residues. The germline gives CDR1 SEHNR, CDR2 FQNEAQ (reference sequence). The CDR3 nucleotides are TGTGCCAGCAGCTCCCATCACGTTCAGGGAACGGACGAAAAACTGTTTTTT. Its protein is CASSSHHVQGTDEKLFF. Combining the CDR3 with reference TRBV7-9 and TRBJ1-4 gives the whole variable domain DTGVSQNPRHKITKRGQNVTFRCDPISEHNRLYWYRQTLGQGPEFLTYFQNEAQLEKSRLLSDRFSAERPKGSFSTLEIQRTEQGDSAMYLCASSSHHVQGTDEKLFFGSGTQLSVL.